This T cell receptor beta chain was recorded in a study of radiation and T cells in renal cell carcinoma. Clones were sequenced by immunoSEQ multiplex PCR, and TCRdb holds only the in-frame ones, with some missing. Of about 43,000 clones listed, about 84% are singletons. Specified time point: blood 4 weeks post-SBRT, at nephrectomy. The treatment is: 15 Gy SBRT to primary tumor, nephrectomy 4 weeks later. Germline loops: CDR1 LNHDA, CDR2 SQIVND (reference sequence). This CDR3 contains 15 residues. V shed 7 bases and J shed 0 bases, with 15 bases lying between them. This clonotype was obtained from a woman between 65 and 79 years old with renal cell carcinoma. The sequenced sample was blood, obtained from a patient whose treatment included radiotherapy and nephrectomy. The chain couples TRBV19 to TRBJ1-2, with unresolved D. Here the CDR3 DNA reads TGTGCCAGTATTAAGGACTCTGCTTCTAACTATGGCTACACCTTC. It codes for CASIKDSASNYGYTF.